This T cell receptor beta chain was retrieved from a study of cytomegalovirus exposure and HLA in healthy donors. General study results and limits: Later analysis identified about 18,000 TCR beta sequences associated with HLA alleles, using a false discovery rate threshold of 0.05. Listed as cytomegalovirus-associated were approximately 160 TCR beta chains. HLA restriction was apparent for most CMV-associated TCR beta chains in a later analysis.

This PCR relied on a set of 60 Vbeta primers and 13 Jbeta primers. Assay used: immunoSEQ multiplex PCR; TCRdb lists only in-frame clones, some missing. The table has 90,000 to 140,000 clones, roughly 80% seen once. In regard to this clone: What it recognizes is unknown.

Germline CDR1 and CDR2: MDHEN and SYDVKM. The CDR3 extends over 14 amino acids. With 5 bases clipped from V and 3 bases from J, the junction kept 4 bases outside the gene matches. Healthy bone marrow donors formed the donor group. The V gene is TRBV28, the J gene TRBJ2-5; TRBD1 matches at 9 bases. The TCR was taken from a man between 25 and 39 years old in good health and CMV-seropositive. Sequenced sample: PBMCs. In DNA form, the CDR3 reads TGTGCCAGCAGTCGCTGGACAGGGGAAGAGACCCAGTACTTC. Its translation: CASSRWTGEETQYF.